The 12 T cell receptor beta chains given below trace back to one sample, sequenced in a study of spatial heterogeneity in lung cancer. Time point specified: sample taken at primary tumor resection. Each CDR3 protein gets one entry after TCRdb re-called the 5' RACE reads with MiXCR. This sample yields about 1,400 distinct CDR3 sequences, of which around 9.8% are seen a single time; about two fifths belongs to the top ten. Study-level points and caveats: Tumor mutation counts were tracked by expanded intratumoral alpha and beta TCR counts.

Their recognized antigens are unknown. The specimen was lung tumor tissue, collected at surgery. The receptors were sampled from a female donor with early-stage non-small cell lung cancer.

This clonotype rates as medium-sized. This beta chain appears as a stray read in a library generated for alpha chains; its size is not informative. V usage is TRBV20-1 and J usage is TRBJ2-1, with 8 bases fitting TRBD2. Per germline, CDR1 DFQATT and CDR2 SNEGSKA (reference sequence). Trimming cost V 1 base and J 4 bases; bases outside gene matches: 3. CDR3 size: 14 residues. This CDR3 reads CSARAREAYNEQFF. CDR3 coding DNA: TGCAGTGCTAGAGCGCGGGAGGCATACAATGAGCAGTTCTTC.

Turning to this clonotype: A library prepared for alpha chains yielded this beta chain as an off-target read; its size is of little meaning. The genes are TRBV6-6 and TRBJ2-7; 8 positions agree with TRBD2. CDR3 length: 11 residues. Germline CDR1 reads MNHNY; CDR2 reads SVGAGI (reference sequence). Trimming at V came to 5 bases and at J to 6 bases, leaving 0 bases not matched to a gene. For the CDR3, the DNA is TGTGCCAGCAGTGCGGGGGGCGAGCAGTACTTC. Protein: CASSAGGEQYF.

By sample fraction, this clonotype is medium-sized (0.01 to 0.1%). This beta chain is an unintended read in a library built for alpha chains; its size means little. V is TRBV11-1 and J is TRBJ2-5, with D perhaps TRBD2 (5 bases). From germline, CDR1 is SGHAT and CDR2 FQDESV (reference sequence). The V gene lost 5 bases and the J gene lost 4 bases, with 11 bases spanning the gap. CDR3 length equals 13 residues. CDR3: CASSPPGLETQYF. The DNA for the CDR3 is TGTGCCAGCAGCCCCCCCGGACTAGAGACCCAGTACTTC.

This clonotype was counted ten times or more. Little can be read into the size of this beta chain, an off-target read in a library designed for alpha chains. The chain links TRBV27 to TRBJ2-1, with 9 nucleotides matching TRBD2. Losses at the gene ends were 5 bases for V and 2 bases for J; bases not matched to a gene: 7. CDR3 size: 16 residues. Germline V gives CDR1 MNHEY, CDR2 SMNVEV (reference sequence). The CDR3 DNA follows: TGTGCCAGCAGTACCCGTAGCGGGAGTCCCTACAATGAGCAGTTCTTC. It is translated as CASSTRSGSPYNEQFF.

This clonotype rates as medium-sized. Little can be read into the size of this beta chain, an off-target read in a library designed for alpha chains. This CDR3 is CASSRVGGAAYNEQFF. For the CDR3, the DNA is TGTGCCAGCAGCCGCGTCGGGGGTGCGGCCTACAATGAGCAGTTCTTC. This rearrangement joins TRBV7-2 to TRBJ2-1, with D possibly matching TRBD2 (6 bases). V shed 5 bases and J shed 2 bases, with 16 bases lying between them. CDR3 size: 16 residues. Germline CDR1 is SGHTA and CDR2 is FQGNSA.

This clonotype is medium-sized. Found in a library prepared for alpha chains, this beta chain is an off-target read, and its abundance has little meaning. The chain links TRBV7-3 to TRBJ2-3, with D tentatively TRBD2 (5 bases). Germline V gene data show CDR1 as SGHTA and CDR2 as FQGTGA. The ends were cut back, 5 bases at V and 1 base at J, with 10 bases in the middle. The CDR3 has 14 amino acids. CDR3 nucleotides: TGTGCCAGCAGCCCAATGCGGGGCACAGATACGCAGTATTTT. Translated, it gives CASSPMRGTDTQYF.

This clonotype is classed as medium-sized. Because this beta chain is a stray read in a library intended to capture alpha chains, its abundance should not be given much weight. The chain recombines TRBV20-1 with TRBJ2-5, with TRBD2 matching over 10 bases. CDR1 and CDR2 (germline): DFQATT, SNEGSKA (reference sequence). Trimming took 5 bases from V and 3 from J; bases not matched to a gene: 9. CDR3 size: 15 residues. The CDR3 DNA follows: TGCAGTGCTTATGACTTCGGACTAGCGGAAGAGACCCAGTACTTC. Residues: CSAYDFGLAEETQYF.

This clonotype appeared many times. Since it is a stray read in a library aimed at alpha chains, this beta chain has a size that is not meaningful. The V call is TRBV28, the J call TRBJ2-4, with unresolved D. Trimming left V 3 bases short and J 1 base short, with 4 bases between. Germline lookup yields CDR1 MDHEN and CDR2 SYDVKM. The CDR3 sequence is 13 residues long. This CDR3 reads CASSFSAKNIQYF. The CDR3 bases are TGTGCCAGCAGTTTCTCGGCCAAAAACATTCAGTACTTC.

This clonotype has more than one count but fewer than ten. This beta chain is a stray sequence in a library constructed for alpha chains; its clone size is not meaningful. The chain combines TRBV11-1 with TRBJ2-7, with TRBD1 identical over 8 bases. The CDR3 length is 14 residues. V was clipped by 5 bases and J by 1 base; unmatched bases: 4. The V gene's germline CDR1 is SGHAT and CDR2 FQDESV (reference sequence). CDR3 DNA sequence: TGTGCCAGCAGCCGGACAGGGTTATCCTACGAGCAGTACTTC. Encoded protein: CASSRTGLSYEQYF.

This clonotype qualifies as medium-sized. Little can be read into the size of this beta chain, an off-target read in a library designed for alpha chains. The chain couples TRBV15 to TRBJ2-1; 12 nucleotides align to TRBD2. CDR1 is LNHNV, CDR2 YYDKDF, per germline (reference sequence). Losses at the gene ends were 3 bases for V and 7 bases for J; bases not matched to a gene: 4. This CDR3 comprises 15 residues. CDR3 sequence: CATSRFGLAGNEQFF. The CDR3 DNA reads TGTGCCACCAGCAGGTTCGGACTAGCGGGGAATGAGCAGTTCTTC. The variable domain in full, with the rest retrieved from reference TRBV15 and TRBJ2-1, is DAMVIQNPRYQVTQFGKPVTLSCSQTLNHNVMYWYQQKSSQAPKLLFHYYDKDFNNEADTPDNFQSRRPNTSFCFLDIRSPGLGDTAMYLCATSRFGLAGNEQFFGPGTRLTVL.

By sample share, this clonotype is large. Since it is a stray read in a library aimed at alpha chains, this beta chain has a size that is not meaningful. The V call is TRBV14, the J call TRBJ1-2, with D hard to call. V dropped 1 base and J dropped 4 bases, with 13 bases sitting between them. The CDR3 runs 15 residues. Germline CDR1 reads SGHDN; CDR2 reads FVKESK. This CDR3 reads CASSQVTAALYGYTF. CDR3 DNA: TGTGCCAGCAGCCAAGTTACGGCAGCACTCTATGGCTACACCTTC.

This clonotype is categorized as medium-sized. This beta chain is a stray sequence in a library constructed for alpha chains; its clone size is not meaningful. V gene TRBV20-1 combines with J gene TRBJ2-1; D tentatively reads TRBD1 or TRBD2 (6 bases each). Germline V gene data show CDR1 as DFQATT and CDR2 as SNEGSKA (reference sequence). V gave up 3 bases and J gave up 3 bases, with 18 bases separating them. This CDR3 is built from 16 residues. The CDR3 is CSARLQQGGVYNEQFF. Written as DNA, the CDR3 is TGCAGTGCTAGGCTACAACAGGGCGGGGTCTACAATGAGCAGTTCTTC.